Following are 6 T cell receptor beta chains from one sample sequenced in a study of cytomegalovirus exposure and HLA in healthy donors. It was with 60 Vbeta and 13 Jbeta primers that the PCR ran. The method was immunoSEQ multiplex PCR; TCRdb's version includes in-frame clones alone and lacks a portion of them. The sample yields about 170,000 clones, around 78% seen once. Sequencing was done on a sample of PBMCs. Every receptor here comes from a woman aged 25 to 45 in good health and CMV-seropositive.

The chain couples TRBV14 to TRBJ2-1; D unresolved. The germline CDR1 and CDR2 sequences are SGHDN and FVKESK. This CDR3 is built from 14 residues. V was shortened by 3 bases and J by 7 bases, with 13 bases between the two germline ends. The CDR3 protein is CASSHLPAENEQFF. Here the CDR3 DNA reads TGTGCCAGCAGCCATCTACCCGCGGAAAATGAGCAGTTCTTC.

The chain employs TRBV19 and TRBJ2-6; 9 nucleotides agree with TRBD1. The CDR3 has 18 residues. V was clipped by 5 bases and J by 0 bases; unmatched bases: 8. Germline-derived CDR1 and CDR2 are LNHDA and SQIVND (reference sequence). CDR3 in amino acids: CASSQDRGFPSGANVLTF. CDR3 sequence (DNA): TGTGCCAGTAGTCAGGACAGGGGATTTCCCTCTGGGGCCAACGTCCTGACTTTC.

The chain employs TRBV5-1 and TRBJ1-2; 7 nucleotides align to TRBD1. J was trimmed by 6 bases and V by 0 bases; bases with no gene match: 2. CDR1 and CDR2 from the germline V gene are SGHRS and YFSETQ. The CDR3 sequence is 13 residues long. Here the CDR3 reads CASSLEGADGYTF. The CDR3 region has the DNA TGCGCCAGCAGCTTGGAGGGGGCGGATGGCTACACCTTC.

V gene TRBV5-1 combines with J gene TRBJ2-7, with TRBD2 identical over 10 bases. The CDR3 consists of 15 residues. Germline CDR1 reads SGHRS; CDR2 reads YFSETQ. V gave up 3 bases and J gave up 7 bases; unmatched junction bases: 10. The CDR3 region has the DNA TGCGCCAGCAGCTCCCTAGCGGGGGTGGGCCGGGAGCAGTACTTC. The encoded protein is CASSSLAGVGREQYF.

The gene calls are TRBV19 and TRBJ2-3; 12 bases align to TRBD2. The V and J ends lost 9 bases and 4 bases, in that order; junction bases with no gene match: 2. CDR1 is LNHDA and CDR2 is SQIVND in the germline V gene (reference sequence). The CDR3 runs 13 residues. The CDR3 loop is CASRLAGADTQYF. CDR3 DNA sequence: TGTGCCAGCAGACTAGCGGGAGCAGATACGCAGTATTTT.

The J gene is TRBJ2-1, the V gene TRBV9; TRBD2 matches 9 bases. The CDR3 runs to 16 residues. V lost 3 bases to trimming and J lost 7 bases; unmatched junction nucleotides: 11. CDR1 is SGDLS, CDR2 YYNGEE, per germline. CDR3 DNA: TGTGCCAGCAGCGCCTTAGCGGGAGCGCCGACTAATGAGCAGTTCTTC. Translated, it gives CASSALAGAPTNEQFF.